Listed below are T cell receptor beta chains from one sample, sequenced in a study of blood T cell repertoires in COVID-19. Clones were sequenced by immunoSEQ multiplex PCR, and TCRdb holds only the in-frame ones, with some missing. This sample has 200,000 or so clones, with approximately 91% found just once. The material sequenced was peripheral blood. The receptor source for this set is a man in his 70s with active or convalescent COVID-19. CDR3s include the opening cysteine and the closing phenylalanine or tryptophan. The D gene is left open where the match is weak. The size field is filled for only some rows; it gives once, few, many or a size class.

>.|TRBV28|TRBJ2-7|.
CASSLGRWGEQYF
TGTGCCAGCAGTTTAGGGAGGTGGGGCGAGCAGTACTTC
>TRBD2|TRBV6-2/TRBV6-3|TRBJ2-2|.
CASSYYSGGAGELFF
TGTGCCAGCAGTTACTATAGCGGGGGAGCCGGGGAGCTGTTTTTT
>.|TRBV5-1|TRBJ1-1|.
CASSLGTGSRDTEAFF
TGCGCCAGCAGCTTGGGAACAGGGTCGAGGGACACTGAAGCTTTCTTT
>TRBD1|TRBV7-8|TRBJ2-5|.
CASSLATGAGETQYF
TGTGCCAGCAGCTTAGCAACAGGGGCAGGGGAGACCCAGTACTTC
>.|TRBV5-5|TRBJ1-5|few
CASSLSASSDSNQPQHF
TGTGCCAGCAGCTTGAGCGCCTCGTCAGATAGCAATCAGCCCCAGCATTTT
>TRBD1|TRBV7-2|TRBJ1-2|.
CASTGTVYGYTF
TGTGCCAGCACCGGGACAGTTTATGGCTACACCTTC
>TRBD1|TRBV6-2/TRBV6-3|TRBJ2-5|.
CASSTWTGSETQYF
TGTGCCAGCAGTACGTGGACAGGGTCAGAGACCCAGTACTTC
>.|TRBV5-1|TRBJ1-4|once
CASSLEVRGMANEKLFF
TGCGCCAGCAGCTTGGAGGTTAGGGGTATGGCTAATGAAAAACTGTTTTTT
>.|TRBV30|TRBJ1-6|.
CAWSSGTSYSPLHF
TGTGCCTGGAGTAGTGGGACATCATACTCACCCCTCCACTTT
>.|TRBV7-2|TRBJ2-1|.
CASSPTWVGEQFF
TGTGCCAGCAGCCCGACTTGGGTCGGTGAGCAGTTCTTC
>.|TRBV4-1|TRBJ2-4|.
CASSQTGMGAAKNIQYF
TGCGCCAGCAGCCAAACTGGGATGGGGGCGGCCAAAAACATTCAGTACTTC
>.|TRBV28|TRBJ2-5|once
CASSLAGGETQYF
TGTGCCAGCAGTTTAGCAGGGGGGGAGACCCAGTACTTC
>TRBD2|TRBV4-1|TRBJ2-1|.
CASSQSSPGLARQLQFF
TGCGCCAGCAGCCAATCATCCCCGGGACTAGCGCGTCAATTGCAGTTCTTC
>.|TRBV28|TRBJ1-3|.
CASSLGGASGNTIYF
TGTGCCAGCAGTTTAGGGGGGGCGTCGGGAAACACCATATATTTT
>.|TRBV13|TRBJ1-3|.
CASSLFFSGNTIYF
TGTGCCAGCAGCTTATTCTTCTCTGGAAACACCATATATTTT
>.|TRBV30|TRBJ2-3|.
CAWSRGTDTQYF
TGTGCCTGGAGTAGGGGGACAGATACGCAGTATTTT
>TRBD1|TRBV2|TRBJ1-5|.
CASSTDRGGQPQHF
TGTGCCAGCAGTACAGACAGGGGTGGGCAGCCCCAGCATTTT
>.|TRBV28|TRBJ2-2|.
CASGGMAGTGELFF
TGTGCCAGCGGCGGAATGGCAGGGACCGGGGAGCTGTTTTTT
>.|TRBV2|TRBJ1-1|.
CASTPGGRAFF
TGTGCCAGCACCCCGGGAGGAAGGGCTTTCTTT
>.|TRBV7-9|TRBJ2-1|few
CASSMTANEQFF
TGTGCCAGCAGCATGACAGCCAATGAGCAGTTCTTC
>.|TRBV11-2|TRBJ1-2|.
CASSLDRQSYGYTF
TGTGCCAGCAGCTTAGATCGACAGAGCTATGGCTACACCTTC
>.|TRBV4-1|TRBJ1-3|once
CASEHKYSGNTIYF
TGCGCCAGCGAACATAAATACTCTGGAAACACCATATATTTT
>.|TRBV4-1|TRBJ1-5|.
CASSQAQGSGNQPQHF
TGCGCCAGCAGCCAAGCGCAGGGAAGCGGCAATCAGCCCCAGCATTTT
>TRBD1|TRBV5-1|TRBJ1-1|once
CASSLVTGGAGDTEAFF
TGCGCCAGCAGCTTGGTGACAGGGGGCGCTGGGGACACTGAAGCTTTCTTT
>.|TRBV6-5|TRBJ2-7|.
CASRRQSSYEQYF
TGTGCCAGCAGGAGACAGAGCTCCTACGAGCAGTACTTC
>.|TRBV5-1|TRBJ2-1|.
CASSFDIDNEQFF
TGCGCCAGCAGCTTTGACATTGACAATGAGCAGTTCTTC
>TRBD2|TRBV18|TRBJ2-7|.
CASSLASGGPEYF
TGTGCCAGCTCACTGGCTAGCGGGGGGCCGGAGTACTTC
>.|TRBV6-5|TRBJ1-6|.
CACIQGSYNSPLHF
TGTGCCTGCATACAGGGTTCCTATAATTCACCCCTCCACTTT
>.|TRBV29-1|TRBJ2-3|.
CSVGRPGEVTQYF
TGCAGCGTTGGCCGACCCGGAGAGGTTACGCAGTATTTT
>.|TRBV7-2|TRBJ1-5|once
CASSGREWGNQPQHF
TGTGCCAGCTCCGGGAGAGAATGGGGCAATCAGCCCCAGCATTTT
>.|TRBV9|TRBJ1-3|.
CASSVGTGSGNTIYF
TGTGCCAGCAGCGTAGGTACGGGCTCTGGAAACACCATATATTTT
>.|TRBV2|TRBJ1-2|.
CATSGQTITPNYGYTF
TGTGCCACTAGCGGACAGACGATTACTCCTAACTATGGCTACACCTTC
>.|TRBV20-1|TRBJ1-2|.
CSAVGVDGYTF
TGCAGTGCCGTGGGAGTCGATGGCTACACCTTC
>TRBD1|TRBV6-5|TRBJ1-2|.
CASSLGQGPIYGYTF
TGTGCCAGCAGTCTTGGACAGGGTCCCATCTATGGCTACACCTTC
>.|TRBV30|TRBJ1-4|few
CAWSVTVEKLFF
TGTGCCTGGAGTGTGACAGTTGAAAAACTGTTTTTT
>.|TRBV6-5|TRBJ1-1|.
CASSRHPGNTEAFF
TGTGCCAGCAGCCGACACCCAGGGAACACTGAAGCTTTCTTT
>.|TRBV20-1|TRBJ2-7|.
CSASPLRYEQYF
TGCAGTGCTAGTCCCCTACGCTACGAGCAGTACTTC
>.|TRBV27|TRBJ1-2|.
CASSYRVLNYGYTF
TGTGCCAGCAGTTACAGGGTGCTGAACTATGGCTACACCTTC
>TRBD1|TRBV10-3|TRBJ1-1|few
CAIKQGADTEAFF
TGTGCCATCAAACAGGGGGCGGACACTGAAGCTTTCTTT
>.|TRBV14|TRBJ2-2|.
CASSQDAGHRELFF
TGTGCCAGCAGCCAAGATGCGGGGCACCGGGAGCTGTTTTTT
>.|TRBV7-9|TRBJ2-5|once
CASSPRTASQETQYF
TGTGCCAGCAGCCCAAGGACAGCATCGCAAGAGACCCAGTACTTC
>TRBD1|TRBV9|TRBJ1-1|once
CASSVGDRAGVNTEAFF
TGTGCCAGCAGCGTAGGGGACAGGGCGGGGGTGAACACTGAAGCTTTCTTT
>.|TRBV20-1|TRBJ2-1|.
CSASDYLYNEQFF
TGCAGTGCTAGTGACTATTTATACAATGAGCAGTTCTTC
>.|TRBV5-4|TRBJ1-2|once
CASSLGPIYGYTF
TGTGCCAGCAGCTTGGGGCCGATCTATGGCTACACCTTC
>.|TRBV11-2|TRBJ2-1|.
CASSPTLRGSYNEQFF
TGTGCCAGCAGCCCAACCCTCCGGGGCTCCTACAATGAGCAGTTCTTC
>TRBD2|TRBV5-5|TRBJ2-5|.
CASSPLGTSGGAGETQYF
TGTGCCAGCAGCCCACTGGGGACTAGCGGGGGAGCTGGTGAGACCCAGTACTTC
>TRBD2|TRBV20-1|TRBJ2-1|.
CSAKRGGQFF
TGCAGTGCAAAACGGGGGGGCCAGTTCTTC
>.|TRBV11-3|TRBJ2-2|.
CASSLDTGELFF
TGTGCCAGCAGCCTTGACACCGGGGAGCTGTTTTTT
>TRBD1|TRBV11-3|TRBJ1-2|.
CASSFINGQGNNYGYTF
TGTGCCAGCAGCTTTATAAACGGACAGGGAAATAACTATGGCTACACCTTC
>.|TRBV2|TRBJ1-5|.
CASNEIQGSSNQPQHF
TGTGCCAGCAACGAAATCCAGGGGTCTAGCAATCAGCCCCAGCATTTT
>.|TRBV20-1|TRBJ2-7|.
CSASAEAYEQYF
TGCAGTGCTAGTGCGGAGGCGTACGAGCAGTACTTC
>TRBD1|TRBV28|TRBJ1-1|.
CASRETGRVEAFF
TGTGCCAGCAGGGAGACAGGGAGAGTCGAAGCTTTCTTT
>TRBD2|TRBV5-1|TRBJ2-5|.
CASSPIAGAGQETQYF
TGCGCCAGCAGCCCCATAGCGGGAGCGGGGCAAGAGACCCAGTACTTC
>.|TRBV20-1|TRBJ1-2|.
CSARGGVGYTF
TGCAGTGCTAGGGGCGGGGTTGGCTACACCTTC